This T cell receptor beta chain is drawn from a study of identical twins. V gave up 2 bases and J gave up 4 bases, with 16 bases separating them. Germline V gene lookup returns CDR1 SGHRS and CDR2 YFSETQ. The CDR3 extends over 15 amino acids. This clonotype was found many times. MiXCR, run by TCRdb on the 5' RACE reads, gives a single entry per CDR3 protein. This table has around 470,000 distinct CDR3 sequences, approximately 15% appearing once. These data are also associated with another study on yellow fever vaccine responses in identical twins.

The sample was CD4+ T cells sorted from blood. The chain joins TRBV5-1 to TRBJ2-7, with a tentative D call TRBD2 (6 bases). The clonotype originates from a woman aged 18-29 years in good health. In DNA, the CDR3 is TGCGCCAGCAGCTTCGTCGCGGGACTGATTTACGAGCAGTACTTC. Amino acids: CASSFVAGLIYEQYF. The full variable domain, in which reference TRBV5-1 and TRBJ2-7 provide the parts outside the CDR3, is KAGVTQTPRYLIKTRGQQVTLSCSPISGHRSVSWYQQTPGQGLQFLFEYFSETQRNKGNFPGRFSGRQFSNSRSEMNVSTLELGDSALYLCASSFVAGLIYEQYFGPGTRLTVT.